The entry below gives a single T cell receptor (beta chain) sequence along with its context. There is no known antigen for this receptor. Per-base qualities were not stored, and no clone one base away is much larger. Spanning cysteine to phenylalanine, the CDR3 consists of 16 amino acids. The CDR3 DNA has 48 bases and is translated from base 1. The V end loses 0 bases and the J end loses 3 bases, and a stretch of 12 bases separates them. The germline V gene sets CDR1 to SGHRS and CDR2 to YFSETQ. The data were obtained in a study of blood T cell repertoires in COVID-19 (dated by TCRdb to 2019 to 2021). About the investigation overall: The collaborator samples originated in the United States, Italy and Spain and spanned the acute and convalescent phases of COVID-19. The material from the prospective study consisted of cDNA or gDNA derived from T cells, B-cell-depleted T cells, or PBMCs. The dataset comprised deeply sampled blood TCRbeta repertoires from subjects exposed to, actively infected with, or recovered from COVID-19. The repertoires were released in a freely available public database intended as a resource for research on the immune response to SARS-CoV-2. Samples were obtained from the ongoing ImmuneRACE study (first 160 participants) and from about 1,300 subjects provided by 6 global collaborators. Sample metadata almost always included a de-identified subject ID, COVID-19 status, age in years and sex. HLA class I and class II types, where available, came from metadata supplied by the sample provider rather than from assay-based typing. Broad study findings and their caveats: The amount of clinical and demographic metadata varied by source and participant and was provided uncurated.

Each collaborating institution followed its own protocols to collect whole blood in K2EDTA tubes. For TCRbeta analysis, collaborators shipped samples in one of three forms: frozen whole blood, isolated PBMCs, or DNA extracted from either of those sample types. TCRbeta CDR3 regions were amplified from genomic DNA using the immunoSEQ Assay, a bias-controlled multiplex PCR. The authors processed their data as follows. Nucleated cell counts per sample were estimated from amplification of reference gene primers within the assay. To quantify the absolute abundance of each unique TCRbeta CDR3 rearrangement, sequence reads were collapsed and filtered. Productive Simpson clonality was computed per sample as the square root of Simpson's diversity index over productive rearrangements. TCRdb limited this immuneACCESS table to in-frame rearrangements with V and J called. A share of clones is missing; checked studies link under half to unresolved V genes, and the rest is unexplained. The V and J calls and the clone size are those of that table, but D and trimming were determined from the DNA. The sample table shows under 200,000 clones, and 70% to 90% are seen once. The top ten hold 0.99% of the sample.

Recombination linked TRBV5-1 to TRBJ1-4, with the D gene call left open. The sample was peripheral blood. This receptor was identified in a man aged 18-30 years with acute or convalescent COVID-19. This receptor has the CDR3 CASSLEATGSNEKLFF. The sequenced DNA is TGCGCCAGCAGCTTGGAAGCCACGGGATCTAATGAAAAACTGTTTTTT. Beyond the CDR3, the reference TRBV5-1 and TRBJ1-4 genes provide the residues; the full variable domain reads: KAGVTQTPRYLIKTRGQQVTLSCSPISGHRSVSWYQQTPGQGLQFLFEYFSETQRNKGNFPGRFSGRQFSNSRSEMNVSTLELGDSALYLCASSLEATGSNEKLFFGSGTQLSVL.